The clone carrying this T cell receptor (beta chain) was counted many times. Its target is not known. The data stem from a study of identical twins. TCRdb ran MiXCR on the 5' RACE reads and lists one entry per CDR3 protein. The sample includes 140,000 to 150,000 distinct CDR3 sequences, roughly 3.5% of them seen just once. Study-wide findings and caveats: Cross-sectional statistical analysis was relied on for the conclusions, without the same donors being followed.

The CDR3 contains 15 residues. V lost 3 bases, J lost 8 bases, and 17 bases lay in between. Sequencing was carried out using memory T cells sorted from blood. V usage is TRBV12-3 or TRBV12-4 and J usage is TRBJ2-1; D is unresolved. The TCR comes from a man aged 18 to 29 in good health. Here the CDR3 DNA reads TGTGCCAGCAGTTTTAGGACGTCGTATTGGGATGAGCAGTTCTTC. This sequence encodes CASSFRTSYWDEQFF.